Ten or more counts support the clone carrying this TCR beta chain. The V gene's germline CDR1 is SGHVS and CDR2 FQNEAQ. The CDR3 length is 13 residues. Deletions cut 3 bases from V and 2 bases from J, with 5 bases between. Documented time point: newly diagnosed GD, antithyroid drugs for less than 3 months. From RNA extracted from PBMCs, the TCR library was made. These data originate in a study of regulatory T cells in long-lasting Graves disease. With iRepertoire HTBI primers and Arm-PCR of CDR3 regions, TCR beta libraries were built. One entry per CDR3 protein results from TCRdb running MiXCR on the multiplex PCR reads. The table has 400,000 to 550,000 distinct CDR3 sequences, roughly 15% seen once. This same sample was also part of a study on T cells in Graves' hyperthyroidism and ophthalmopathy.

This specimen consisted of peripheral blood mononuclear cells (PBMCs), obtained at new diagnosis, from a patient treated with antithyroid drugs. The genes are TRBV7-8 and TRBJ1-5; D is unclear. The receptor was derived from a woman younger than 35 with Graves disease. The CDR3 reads CASSLRRNQPQHF. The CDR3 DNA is TGTGCCAGCAGCTTGCGTCGCAATCAGCCCCAGCATTTT.